This entry lists 9 T cell receptor beta chains sequenced from one sample in a study of shared clonotypes between healthy human individuals. The table came from immunoSEQ multiplex PCR; TCRdb's copy has only in-frame clones and leaves some out. The sample records roughly 300,000 clones, around 86% being singletons. The sample was memory CD8+ T cells sorted from blood. Indicated subset: CD45RO+ cells pooled with CCR7-negative TemRA cells. The receptor set was obtained from a man aged 18 to 30 in good health.

To note about this clone: The junction differs from germline at one of its ends, possibly a read error. V gene TRBV11-2 combines with J gene TRBJ1-5, with a possible D match to TRBD1 (5 bases). The CDR3 is made up of 15 amino acids. The V gene's germline CDR1 is SGHAT and CDR2 FQNNGV. The chain's CDR3 is CASSLGVVPSQPQHF. CDR3 sequence (DNA): TGTGCCAGCAGTTTAGGGGTTGTGCCTAGTCAGCCCCAGCATTTT.

The chain combines TRBV13 with TRBJ2-2; TRBD2 matches at 14 bases. After removal of 3 bases from V and 2 bases from J, the junction contained 2 bases not matched to a gene. Germline CDR1 reads PRHDT; CDR2 reads FYEKMQ (reference sequence). The CDR3 covers 17 residues. The CDR3 sequence is CASSFGLAGGNTGELFF. In DNA, the CDR3 is TGTGCCAGCAGCTTTGGACTAGCGGGAGGCAACACCGGGGAGCTGTTTTTT.

The chain combines TRBV2 with TRBJ1-6; D not resolved. This CDR3 spans 19 amino acids. Germline CDR1 SNHLY, CDR2 FYNNEI. The V and J ends lost 2 bases and 0 bases respectively, with 17 bases between them. The CDR3 spells CASSEWLSGKSSYNSPLHF. The CDR3 nucleotides are TGTGCCAGCAGTGAATGGCTTTCTGGAAAGAGCTCCTATAATTCACCCCTCCACTTT. The full variable domain, its missing parts supplied by reference TRBV2 and TRBJ1-6, is EPEVTQTPSHQVTQMGQEVILRCVPISNHLYFYWYRQILGQKVEFLVSFYNNEISEKSEIFDDQFSVERPDGSNFTLKIRSTKLEDSAMYFCASSEWLSGKSSYNSPLHFGNGTRLTVT.

The chain has TRBV7-9 and TRBJ1-6; a weak D match, TRBD1 (6 bases). The CDR3 is 14 amino acids. Trimming left V 2 bases short and J 8 bases short, with 10 bases between. Per germline, CDR1 SEHNR and CDR2 FQNEAQ (reference sequence). The CDR3 coding sequence is TGTGCCAGCAGCTTAACAGGGCGAGATTCACCCCTCCACTTT. Protein product: CASSLTGRDSPLHF.

The V gene is TRBV2, the J gene TRBJ1-6, with a tentative D call TRBD1 (6 bases). The CDR3 consists of 14 residues. Germline V gene sequence: CDR1 SNHLY, CDR2 FYNNEI. Trimming took off 3 bases at V and 10 bases at J, with 13 bases between the two ends. The DNA for the CDR3 is TGTGCCAGCAGTGAGGGGGGGCATGAATCACCCCTCCACTTT. Residues: CASSEGGHESPLHF.

The chain couples TRBV29-1 to TRBJ2-5; tentatively, D is TRBD2 (6 bases). The CDR3 contains 13 residues. Trimming pared 2 bases from V and 5 bases from J, leaving 12 bases between. Germline V gene data show CDR1 as SQVTM and CDR2 as ANQGSEA. CDR3 amino acids: CSVEPGSGETQYF. CDR3 DNA sequence: TGCAGCGTTGAACCCGGGAGCGGGGAGACCCAGTACTTC.

This clone was found once. The V and J genes are TRBV7-2 and TRBJ2-7; 7 positions agree with TRBD2. Germline CDR1 is SGHTA and CDR2 is FQGNSA. This CDR3 is built from 14 residues. V was clipped by 5 bases and J by 3 bases; unmatched bases: 7. The CDR3 loop reads CASSQGLVYYEQYF. The CDR3 nucleotides are TGTGCCAGCAGCCAAGGACTAGTTTACTACGAGCAGTACTTC.

This chain joins TRBV7-9 and TRBJ2-1; 9 bases map to TRBD2. The CDR3 spans 19 residues. CDR1 and CDR2 (germline): SEHNR, FQNEAQ (reference sequence). Germline trimming cut 2 bases from V and 5 bases from J; bases unmatched to any gene: 16. Here the CDR3 reads CASSLLGSGSPSPDNEQFF. CDR3 DNA: TGTGCCAGCAGCTTATTAGGTAGCGGGAGTCCCTCACCTGACAATGAGCAGTTCTTC.

The rearrangement joins TRBV7-2 to TRBJ1-1; D not certain. This CDR3 region has 15 residues. Trimming stripped 5 bases from V and 2 bases from J, with 15 bases between. The germline V gene has CDR1 SGHTA and CDR2 FQGNSA. The CDR3 nucleotides are TGTGCCAGCAGCCCTCGAGAGGGCTATAACACTGAAGCTTTCTTT. Translating gives CASSPREGYNTEAFF.